The 18 T cell receptor beta chains below were found in one sample sequenced in a study of T cell responses to AZD1222 COVID-19 vaccine. Produced via immunoSEQ multiplex PCR; TCRdb's table is partial and in-frame only. Of over 45,000 clones in the sample, approximately 90% were seen once. The material sequenced was peripheral blood, taken on day 0 of AZD1222 vaccination. These receptors all stem from an adult in good health.

This chain connects TRBV15 to TRBJ1-1; maybe TRBD1 (6 bases). The CDR3 is made up of 14 amino acids. Germline-derived CDR1 and CDR2 are LNHNV and YYDKDF (reference sequence). V lost 5 bases and J lost 2, with 12 bases in between. The CDR3 region has the DNA TGTGCCACCAGCGAACGGACAGTCAACACTGAAGCTTTCTTT. Protein: CATSERTVNTEAFF.

In its sample, this clone was seen a few times. This chain uses TRBV5-5 with TRBJ1-2; 7 nucleotides match TRBD1. V shed 2 bases and J 2 bases; nucleotides not matched to a gene: 3. The CDR3 sequence is 14 residues long. CDR1 is SGHKS, CDR2 YYEKEE, per germline (reference sequence). The CDR3 region has the DNA TGTGCCAGCAGCTTAGGACAGGCGAACTATGGCTACACCTTC. As protein: CASSLGQANYGYTF.

The chain recombines TRBV9 with TRBJ2-3, with 10 bases fitting TRBD1. The CDR3 is 14 residues long. After removal of 1 base from V and 6 bases from J, the junction contained 2 bases not matched to a gene. Per germline, CDR1 SGDLS and CDR2 YYNGEE. DNA of the CDR3: TGTGCCAGCAGCGTAATGGACAGGGGGGATACGCAGTATTTT. Its protein product is CASSVMDRGDTQYF. Looking up the rest from reference TRBV9 and TRBJ2-3 gives the full variable domain: DSGVTQTPKHLITATGQRVTLRCSPRSGDLSVYWYQQSLDQGLQFLIQYYNGEERAKGNILERFSAQQFPDLHSELNLSSLELGDSALYFCASSVMDRGDTQYFGPGTRLTVL.

The gene calls are TRBV4-2 and TRBJ1-2; 10 nucleotides align to TRBD1. This CDR3 contains 13 residues. J was trimmed by 12 bases and V by 3 bases; bases with no gene match: 7. Germline V gene lookup returns CDR1 LGHNA and CDR2 YNFKEQ. CDR3 DNA: TGTGCCAGCAGCCAGACAGGGGGCGAGGTCGACACCTTC. It is translated as CASSQTGGEVDTF.

This clone occurred a few times. In DNA, the CDR3 is TGTGCCAGCAGTTTACGGGACAGGGGCGGCTACACCTTC. Protein sequence: CASSLRDRGGYTF. V usage is TRBV27 and J usage is TRBJ1-2, with 10 nucleotides matching TRBD1. The ends lost 2 bases at V and 8 bases at J; junction bases unmatched: 2. There are 13 residues in the CDR3. Germline values: CDR1 MNHEY, CDR2 SMNVEV (reference sequence).

The chain recombines TRBV28 with TRBJ2-1; 7 nucleotides match TRBD2. Germline-derived CDR1 and CDR2 are MDHEN and SYDVKM. This CDR3 is built from 15 residues. The V segment lost 3 bases and the J segment 0 bases; nucleotides outside the gene matches: 2. The DNA of the CDR3 is TGTGCCAGCAGTTTCCGCGGGAGCTCCTACAATGAGCAGTTCTTC. Its translation: CASSFRGSSYNEQFF.

The chain employs TRBV3-1 (or the pseudogene TRBV3-2) and TRBJ1-3; the D gene is possibly TRBD1 (5 bases). The length of the CDR3 is 15 residues. CDR1 LGHDT and CDR2 YNNKEL come from the germline V gene (reference sequence). Trimming shortened V by 0 bases and J by 2 bases, and 8 bases separated the two germline ends. As DNA, the CDR3 is TGTGCCAGCAGCCAAGATAGGGGAACTGGAAACACCATATATTTT. Encoded protein: CASSQDRGTGNTIYF.

This chain uses TRBV18 with TRBJ1-1; TRBD1 matches at 8 bases. V shed 8 bases and J 6 bases; nucleotides not matched to a gene: 17. Germline CDR1 KGHSH, CDR2 LQKENI. The CDR3 contains 16 residues. The CDR3 DNA reads as TGTGCCAGCATTACATCGACAGGGGCGATTCTGCCTGAAGCTTTCTTT. Residues: CASITSTGAILPEAFF.

The genes are TRBV10-3 and TRBJ2-1; 7 bases fit TRBD2. Germline-derived CDR1 and CDR2 are ENHRY and SYGVKD. Trimming took 2 bases from V and 7 from J; bases not matched to a gene: 5. The CDR3 has 14 residues. The CDR3 DNA is TGTGCCATCAGTGAGGGCAGGGAGGGGAATGAGCAGTTCTTC. Its protein is CAISEGREGNEQFF.

The chain links TRBV10-1 to TRBJ2-4; TRBD2 is a possible D gene (5 bases). The germline V gene has CDR1 WNHNN and CDR2 SYGVQD (reference sequence). The CDR3 is 15 residues long. Trimming left V 6 bases short and J 1 base short, with 13 bases between. The CDR3 reads CASREWTGAKNIQYF. Here the CDR3 DNA reads TGCGCCAGCAGAGAATGGACTGGGGCCAAAAACATTCAGTACTTC.

The chain uses TRBV4-1 and TRBJ2-5, with a tentative D call TRBD2 (6 bases). Germline assignment: CDR1 MGHRA and CDR2 YSYEKL. Deletions cut 0 bases from V and 1 base from J, with 15 bases between. The CDR3 contains 17 residues. CDR3 residues: CASSQDWAGPTQETQYF. The CDR3 nucleotides are TGCGCCAGCAGCCAAGATTGGGCGGGGCCAACCCAAGAGACCCAGTACTTC.

This rearrangement joins TRBV4-2 to TRBJ2-3, with 12 bases matching TRBD2. The germline CDR1 and CDR2 sequences are LGHNA and YNFKEQ. The CDR3 loop spans 16 amino acids. J gave up 4 bases and V 0 bases, and 2 bases lay outside the gene matches. CDR3 coding DNA: TGTGCCAGCAGCCAAGATCTAGCGGGGGGGCCAGATACGCAGTATTTT. It is translated as CASSQDLAGGPDTQYF.

The gene calls are TRBV6-5 and TRBJ1-1; no clear D gene. Germline V lookup: CDR1 MNHEY, CDR2 SVGAGI. V was cut by 4 bases and J by 8 bases, with 14 bases left in between. The CDR3 has 13 residues. The CDR3 coding sequence is TGTGCCAGCAGTTCCGCGACCTTGGCCGAAGCTTTCTTT. Protein product: CASSSATLAEAFF.

The CDR3 DNA reads as TGCAGTGCTGGAGGGGGCTTTGAAGCTTTCTTT. Its protein is CSAGGGFEAFF. The chain links TRBV20-1 to TRBJ1-1, with 7 bases identical to TRBD1. Per the germline V gene, CDR1 is DFQATT and CDR2 is SNEGSKA (reference sequence). V lost 5 bases to trimming and J lost 7 bases; unmatched junction nucleotides: 4. This CDR3 spans 11 amino acids.

CDR3 loop: CASTRGAAGDTQYF. The CDR3, as DNA: TGCGCCAGCACTCGGGGGGCCGCGGGTGATACGCAGTATTTT. V and J are TRBV10-1 and TRBJ2-3; D is perhaps TRBD2 (7 bases). Trimming removed 7 bases at V and 6 bases at J, with 17 bases between. The CDR3 is 14 residues long. Germline-derived CDR1 and CDR2 are WNHNN and SYGVQD (reference sequence).

The chain links TRBV30 to TRBJ1-6, with 10 bases identical to TRBD1. V lost 2 bases, J lost 10 bases, and 5 bases stayed unmatched. CDR1 GTSNPN and CDR2 SVGIG come from the germline V gene (reference sequence). The CDR3 totals 14 residues. This CDR3 is CAWSLGQGMSPLHF. The CDR3 coding sequence is TGTGCCTGGAGTTTGGGACAGGGGATGTCACCCCTCCACTTT. Full variable domain (missing parts from reference TRBV30 and TRBJ1-6): SQTIHQWPATLVQPVGSPLSLECTVEGTSNPNLYWYRQAAGRGLQLLFYSVGIGQISSEVPQNLSASRPQDRQFILSSKKLLLSDSGFYLCAWSLGQGMSPLHFGNGTRLTVT.

This clone occurred a few times. J is TRBJ1-6 and V is TRBV18; D not resolved. Germline V gene sequence: CDR1 KGHSH, CDR2 LQKENI. The CDR3 loop spans 15 amino acids. The V and J ends lost 3 bases and 7 bases respectively, with 13 bases between them. CDR3 nucleotides: TGTGCCAGCTCACCTGGGCAGTACGGCAATTCACCCCTCCACTTT. This translates into CASSPGQYGNSPLHF.

CDR3 region: CASSRGSSNEKLFF. The CDR3 DNA reads as TGTGCCAGCAGTCGGGGCAGCTCCAATGAAAAACTGTTTTTT. This sequence joins TRBV6-1 and TRBJ1-4; perhaps TRBD1 as D (5 bases). Germline V gives CDR1 MNHNS, CDR2 SASEGT. V lost 5 bases, J lost 5 bases, and 12 bases lay in between. This CDR3 is built from 14 residues.